What follows is one T cell receptor (beta chain) and its context. Data came from immunoSEQ multiplex PCR; TCRdb stores just in-frame clones and leaves some out. The sample records roughly 73,000 clones, around 74% being singletons. The sample belongs to a study of blood T cell repertoires in COVID-19. Trimming at V came to 1 base and at J to 5 bases, leaving 14 bases not matched to a gene. CDR1 is LGHNA, CDR2 YSLEER, per germline. CDR3 length: 21 amino acids. The receptor's source is a man in his sixties or seventies with acute or convalescent COVID-19. Sequencing was performed on peripheral blood. The chain couples TRBV4-3 to TRBJ2-1, with 16 bases fitting TRBD2. This CDR3 is CASSQAGGGLAGGLRDNEQFF. The DNA of the CDR3 is TGCGCCAGCAGCCAAGCCGGCGGGGGACTAGCGGGAGGGCTAAGGGACAATGAGCAGTTCTTC.